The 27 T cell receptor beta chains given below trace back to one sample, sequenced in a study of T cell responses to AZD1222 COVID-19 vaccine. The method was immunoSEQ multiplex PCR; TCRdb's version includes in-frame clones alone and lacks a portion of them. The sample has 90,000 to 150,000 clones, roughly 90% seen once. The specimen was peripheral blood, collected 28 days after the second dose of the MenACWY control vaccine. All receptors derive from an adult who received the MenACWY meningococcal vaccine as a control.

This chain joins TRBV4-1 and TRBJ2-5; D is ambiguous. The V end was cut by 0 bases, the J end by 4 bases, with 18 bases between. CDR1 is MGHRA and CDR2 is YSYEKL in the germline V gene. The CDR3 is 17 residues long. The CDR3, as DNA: TGCGCCAGCAGCCAAGAAGCTGCGCCGGCTGAAACAGAGACCCAGTACTTC. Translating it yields CASSQEAAPAETETQYF.

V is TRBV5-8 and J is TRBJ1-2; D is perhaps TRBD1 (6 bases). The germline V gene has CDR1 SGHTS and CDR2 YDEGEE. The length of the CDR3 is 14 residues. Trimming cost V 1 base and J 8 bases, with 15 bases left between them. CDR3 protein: CASSLTSTGIGYTF. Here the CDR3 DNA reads TGTGCCAGCAGCTTGACTTCAACAGGGATAGGCTACACCTTC.

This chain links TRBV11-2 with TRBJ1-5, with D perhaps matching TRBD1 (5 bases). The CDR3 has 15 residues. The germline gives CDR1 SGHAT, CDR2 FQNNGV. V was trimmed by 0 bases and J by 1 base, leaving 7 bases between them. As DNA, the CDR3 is TGTGCCAGCAGCTTAGAGTGGGGGAGCAATCAGCCCCAGCATTTT. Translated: CASSLEWGSNQPQHF.

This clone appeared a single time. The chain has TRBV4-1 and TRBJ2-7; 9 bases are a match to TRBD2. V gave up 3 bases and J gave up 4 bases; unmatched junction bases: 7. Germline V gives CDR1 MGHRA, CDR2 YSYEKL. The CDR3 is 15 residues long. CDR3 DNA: TGCGCCAGCAGCCACCAGACTAGCGGCTTATACGAGCAGTACTTC. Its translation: CASSHQTSGLYEQYF.

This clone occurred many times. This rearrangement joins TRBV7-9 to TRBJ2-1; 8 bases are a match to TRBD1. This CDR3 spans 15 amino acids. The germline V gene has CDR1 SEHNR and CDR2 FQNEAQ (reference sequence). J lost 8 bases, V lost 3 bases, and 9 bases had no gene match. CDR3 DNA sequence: TGTGCCAGCAGCTTCGCACAGGGGGTGGTCCATGAGCAGTTCTTC. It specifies CASSFAQGVVHEQFF.

CDR3 in amino acids: CASSSLGGGDGNTIYF. CDR3 in DNA: TGTGCCAGCAGCTCCTTGGGAGGGGGCGACGGAAACACCATATATTTT. The gene calls are TRBV7-2 and TRBJ1-3; 7 bases agree with TRBD1. Per germline, CDR1 SGHTA and CDR2 FQGNSA. V dropped 4 bases and J dropped 4; count of bases not matched to a gene: 10. The CDR3 runs 16 residues.

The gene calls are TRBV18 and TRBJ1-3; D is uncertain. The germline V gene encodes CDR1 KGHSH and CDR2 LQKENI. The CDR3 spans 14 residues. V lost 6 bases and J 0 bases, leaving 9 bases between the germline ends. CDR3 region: CASSLDPSGNTIYF. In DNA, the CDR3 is TGTGCCAGCTCCCTGGATCCCTCTGGAAACACCATATATTTT.

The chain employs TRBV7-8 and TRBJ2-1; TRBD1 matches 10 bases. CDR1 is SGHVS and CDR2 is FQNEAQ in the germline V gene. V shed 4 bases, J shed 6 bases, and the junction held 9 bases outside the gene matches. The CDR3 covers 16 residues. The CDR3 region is CASSSSRDRGSNEQFF. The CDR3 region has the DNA TGTGCCAGCAGCTCCAGCCGGGACAGGGGATCCAATGAGCAGTTCTTC. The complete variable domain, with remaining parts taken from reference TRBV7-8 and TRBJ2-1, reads GAGVSQSPRYKVAKRGQDVALRCDPISGHVSLFWYQQALGQGPEFLTYFQNEAQLDKSGLPSDRFFAERPEGSVSTLKIQRTQQEDSAVYLCASSSSRDRGSNEQFFGPGTRLTVL.

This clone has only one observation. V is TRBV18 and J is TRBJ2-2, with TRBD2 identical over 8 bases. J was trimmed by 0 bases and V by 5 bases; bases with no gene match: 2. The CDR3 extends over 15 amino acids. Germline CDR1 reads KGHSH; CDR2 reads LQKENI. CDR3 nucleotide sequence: TGTGCCAGCTCAACACTAGCGGCGAACACCGGGGAGCTGTTTTTT. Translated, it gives CASSTLAANTGELFF.

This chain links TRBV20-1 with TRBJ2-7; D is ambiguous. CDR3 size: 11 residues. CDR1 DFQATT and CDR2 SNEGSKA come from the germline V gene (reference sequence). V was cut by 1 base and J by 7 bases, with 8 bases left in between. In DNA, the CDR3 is TGCAGTGCTAGAGTTGTGGGGGAGCAGTACTTC. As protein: CSARVVGEQYF.

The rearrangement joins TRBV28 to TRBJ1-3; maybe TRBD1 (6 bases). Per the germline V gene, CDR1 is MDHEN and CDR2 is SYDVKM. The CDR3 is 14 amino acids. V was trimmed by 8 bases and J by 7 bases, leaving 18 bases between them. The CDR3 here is CASLGGGVSNTIYF. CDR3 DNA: TGTGCCAGCCTCGGAGGGGGTGTGAGTAACACCATATATTTT.

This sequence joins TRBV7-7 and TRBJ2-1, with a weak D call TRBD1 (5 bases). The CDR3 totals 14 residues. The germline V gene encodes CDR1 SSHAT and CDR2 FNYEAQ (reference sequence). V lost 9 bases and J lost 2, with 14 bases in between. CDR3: CASSQGGPYNEQFF. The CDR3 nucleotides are TGTGCCAGTTCCCAGGGTGGCCCCTACAATGAGCAGTTCTTC. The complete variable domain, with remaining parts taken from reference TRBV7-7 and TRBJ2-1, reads GAGVSQSPRYKVTKRGQDVTLRCDPISSHATLYWYQQALGQGPEFLTYFNYEAQPDKSGLPSDRFSAERPEGSISTLTIQRTEQRDSAMYRCASSQGGPYNEQFFGPGTRLTVL.

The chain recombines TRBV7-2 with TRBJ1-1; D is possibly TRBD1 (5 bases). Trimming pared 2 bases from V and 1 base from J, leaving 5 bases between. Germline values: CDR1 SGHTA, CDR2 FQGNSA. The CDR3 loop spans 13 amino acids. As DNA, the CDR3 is TGTGCCAGCAGCTTAACAGGGAACACTGAAGCTTTCTTT. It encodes CASSLTGNTEAFF.

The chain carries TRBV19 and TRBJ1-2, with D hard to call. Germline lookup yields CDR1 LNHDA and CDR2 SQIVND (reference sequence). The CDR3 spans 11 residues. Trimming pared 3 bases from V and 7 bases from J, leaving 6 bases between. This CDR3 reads CASSIGVGYTF. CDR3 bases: TGTGCCAGTAGTATCGGGGTTGGCTACACCTTC.

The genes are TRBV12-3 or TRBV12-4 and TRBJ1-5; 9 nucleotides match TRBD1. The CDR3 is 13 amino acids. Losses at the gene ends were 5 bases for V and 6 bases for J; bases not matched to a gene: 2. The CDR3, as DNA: TGTGCCAGCAGTGACAGGGGGAGTCAGCCCCAGCATTTT. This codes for CASSDRGSQPQHF.

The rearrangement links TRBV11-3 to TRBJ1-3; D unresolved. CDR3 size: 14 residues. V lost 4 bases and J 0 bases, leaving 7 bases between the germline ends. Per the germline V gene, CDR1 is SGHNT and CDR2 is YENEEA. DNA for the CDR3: TGTGCCAGCAGCTCACCCAACTCTGGAAACACCATATATTTT. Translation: CASSSPNSGNTIYF. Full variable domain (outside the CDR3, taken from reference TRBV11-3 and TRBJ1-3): EAGVVQSPRYKIIEKKQPVAFWCNPISGHNTLYWYLQNLGQGPELLIRYENEEAVDDSQLPKDRFSAERLKGVDSTLKIQPAELGDSAVYLCASSSPNSGNTIYFGEGSWLTVV.

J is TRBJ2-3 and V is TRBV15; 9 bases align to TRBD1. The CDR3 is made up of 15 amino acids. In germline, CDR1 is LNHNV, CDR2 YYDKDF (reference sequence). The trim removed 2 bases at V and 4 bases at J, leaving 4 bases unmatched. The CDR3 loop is CATSRTGGASDTQYF. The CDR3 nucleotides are TGTGCCACCAGCAGAACAGGGGGCGCATCAGATACGCAGTATTTT.

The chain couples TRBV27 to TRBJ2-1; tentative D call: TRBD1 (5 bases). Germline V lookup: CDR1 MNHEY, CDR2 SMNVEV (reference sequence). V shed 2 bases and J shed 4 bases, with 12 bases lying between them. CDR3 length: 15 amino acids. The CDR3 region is CASSLTQGGYNEQFF. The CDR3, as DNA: TGTGCCAGCAGTTTAACGCAGGGCGGTTACAATGAGCAGTTCTTC.

CDR3 nucleotide sequence: TGTGCCAGCAGTAGATCGCGGGGAGAGACCCAGTACTTC. It yields the protein CASSRSRGETQYF. The chain employs TRBV6-5 and TRBJ2-5, with D maybe TRBD2 (6 bases). V lost 5 bases and J 4 bases, leaving 11 bases between the germline ends. Germline lookup yields CDR1 MNHEY and CDR2 SVGAGI. The CDR3 extends over 13 amino acids.

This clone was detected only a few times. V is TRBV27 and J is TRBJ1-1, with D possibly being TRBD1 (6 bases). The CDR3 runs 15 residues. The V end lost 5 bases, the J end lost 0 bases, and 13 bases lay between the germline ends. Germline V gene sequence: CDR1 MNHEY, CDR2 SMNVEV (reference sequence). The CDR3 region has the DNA TGTGCCAGCAGTACTCGACAGGATATGAACACTGAAGCTTTCTTT. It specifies CASSTRQDMNTEAFF.

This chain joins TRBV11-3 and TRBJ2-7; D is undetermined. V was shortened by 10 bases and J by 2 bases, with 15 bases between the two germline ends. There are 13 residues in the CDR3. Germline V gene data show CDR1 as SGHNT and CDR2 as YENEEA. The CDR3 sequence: CANRLQATYEQYV. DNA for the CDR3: TGTGCCAACAGACTTCAGGCGACCTACGAGCAGTACGTC.

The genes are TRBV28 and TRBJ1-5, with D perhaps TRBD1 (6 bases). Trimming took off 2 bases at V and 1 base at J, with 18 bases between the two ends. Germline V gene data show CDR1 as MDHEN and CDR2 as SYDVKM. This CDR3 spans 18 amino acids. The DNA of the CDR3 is TGTGCCAGCAGTTTACCAATGAGGGGGGAATTCAGCAATCAGCCCCAGCATTTT. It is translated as CASSLPMRGEFSNQPQHF. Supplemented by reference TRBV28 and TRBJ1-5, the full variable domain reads DVKVTQSSRYLVKRTGEKVFLECVQDMDHENMFWYRQDPGLGLRLIYFSYDVKMKEKGDIPEGYSVSREKKERFSLILESASTNQTSMYLCASSLPMRGEFSNQPQHFGDGTRLSIL.

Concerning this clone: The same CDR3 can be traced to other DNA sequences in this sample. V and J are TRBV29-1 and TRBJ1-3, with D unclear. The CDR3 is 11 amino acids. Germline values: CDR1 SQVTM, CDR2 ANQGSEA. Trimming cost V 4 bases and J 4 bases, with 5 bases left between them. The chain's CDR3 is CSVGSGNTIYF. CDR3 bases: TGCAGCGTTGGATCAGGAAACACCATATATTTT.

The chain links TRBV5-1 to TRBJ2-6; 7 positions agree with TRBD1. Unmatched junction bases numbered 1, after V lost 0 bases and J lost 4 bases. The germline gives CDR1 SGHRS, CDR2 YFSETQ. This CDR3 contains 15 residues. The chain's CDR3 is CASSLVDRGANVLTF. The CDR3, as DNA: TGCGCCAGCAGCTTGGTGGACAGGGGGGCCAACGTCCTGACTTTC.

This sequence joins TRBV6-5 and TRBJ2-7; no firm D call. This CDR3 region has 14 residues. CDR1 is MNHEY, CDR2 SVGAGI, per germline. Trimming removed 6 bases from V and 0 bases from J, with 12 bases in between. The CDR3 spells CASRLGLSSYEQYV. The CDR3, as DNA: TGTGCCAGCAGGTTAGGGTTGAGCTCCTACGAGCAGTACGTC.

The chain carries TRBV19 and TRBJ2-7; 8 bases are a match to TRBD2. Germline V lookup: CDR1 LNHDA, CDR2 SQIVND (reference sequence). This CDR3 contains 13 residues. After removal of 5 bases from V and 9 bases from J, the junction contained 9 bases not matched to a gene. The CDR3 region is CASSPRAGGGQYV. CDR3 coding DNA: TGTGCCAGTAGTCCCCGTGCGGGGGGAGGGCAGTACGTC.

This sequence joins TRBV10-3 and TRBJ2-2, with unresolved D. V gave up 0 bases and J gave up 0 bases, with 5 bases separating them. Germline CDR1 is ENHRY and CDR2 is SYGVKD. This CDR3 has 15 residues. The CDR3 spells CAISESVTNTGELFF. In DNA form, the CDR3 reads TGTGCCATCAGTGAGTCAGTAACGAACACCGGGGAGCTGTTTTTT.